A selection of T cell receptor beta chains follows, all from one sample in a study of T cell changes during pregnancy in multiple sclerosis. Repertoires were generated with immunoSEQ multiplex PCR, while TCRdb's copy carries only in-frame clones and drops some. The repertoire holds fewer than 25,000 clones, with around 89% as singletons. Here the sequenced sample was CD8+ T cells from peripheral blood mononuclear cells, taken in the first trimester of pregnancy. The receptors were gathered from a female donor with multiple sclerosis, enrolled in a pregnancy study. Each CDR3 is given with its conserved first and last residue. D genes are given only for firm matches. Size tells how often a clone was seen (once, few, many) or the class of an expanded clone, and some rows leave it out.

V gene: TRBV7-7
J gene: TRBJ2-2
D gene: TRBD2
clone size: .
CDR3 DNA: TGTGCTAGCTCCTCAGGGCGGGGGGCCGGGGAGCTGTTTTTT
CDR3 protein: CASSSGRGAGELFF

V gene: TRBV7-3
J gene: TRBJ1-2
D gene: .
clone size: medium-sized
CDR3 DNA: TGTGCCAGCACCAATAACGAAGGAGCCTCCCTTAACTATGGCTACACCTTC
CDR3 protein: CASTNNEGASLNYGYTF

V gene: TRBV27
J gene: TRBJ2-3
D gene: .
clone size: .
CDR3 DNA: TGTGCCAGCAGTTTATTGTTAACAGATACGCAGTATTTT
CDR3 protein: CASSLLLTDTQYF

V gene: TRBV25-1
J gene: TRBJ2-1
D gene: .
clone size: once
CDR3 DNA: TGTGCCAGCAGTGATTTGGACGGGATGGGGAATGAGCAGTTCTTC
CDR3 protein: CASSDLDGMGNEQFF

V gene: TRBV6-1
J gene: TRBJ2-7
D gene: .
clone size: .
CDR3 DNA: TGTGCCAGCAGTGAAGTTCAGGATAGCTCCTACGAGCAGTACTTC
CDR3 protein: CASSEVQDSSYEQYF

V gene: TRBV5-1
J gene: TRBJ2-1
D gene: TRBD2
clone size: .
CDR3 DNA: TGCGCCAGCAGCATTCGTCTAGCGGGGGATTACAATGAGCAGTTCTTC
CDR3 protein: CASSIRLAGDYNEQFF

V gene: TRBV11-2
J gene: TRBJ1-1
D gene: .
clone size: .
CDR3 DNA: TGTGCCAGCAGCTTAGCTGCGGAGATTAACACTGAAGCTTTCTTT
CDR3 protein: CASSLAAEINTEAFF

V gene: TRBV7-9
J gene: TRBJ2-2
D gene: .
clone size: once
CDR3 DNA: TGTGCCAGCAGCCTAGACACCAACACCGGGGAGCTGTTTTTT
CDR3 protein: CASSLDTNTGELFF

V gene: TRBV27
J gene: TRBJ2-7
D gene: TRBD1
clone size: .
CDR3 DNA: TGTGCCAGCAGCCACCGAGGACAGGGGAACTACGAGCAGTACTTC
CDR3 protein: CASSHRGQGNYEQYF

V gene: TRBV5-3
J gene: TRBJ2-3
D gene: TRBD2
clone size: .
CDR3 DNA: TGTGCCAGAAGCTTGTTAACTAGCGGGAACACAGATACGCAGTATTTT
CDR3 protein: CARSLLTSGNTDTQYF

V gene: TRBV25-1
J gene: TRBJ2-4
D gene: TRBD1
clone size: .
CDR3 DNA: TGTGCCAGCAGTGAGACAGGGGACAAAAACATTCAGTACTTC
CDR3 protein: CASSETGDKNIQYF

V gene: TRBV4-2
J gene: TRBJ1-1
D gene: .
clone size: .
CDR3 DNA: TGTGCCAGCAGCCAAGGACAGAACACTGAAGCTTTCTTT
CDR3 protein: CASSQGQNTEAFF

V gene: TRBV5-4
J gene: TRBJ2-1
D gene: .
clone size: .
CDR3 DNA: TGTGCCAGCAGTCCTGGGCAAGCGGCCGTTAACAATGAGCAGTTCTTC
CDR3 protein: CASSPGQAAVNNEQFF

V gene: TRBV7-6
J gene: TRBJ1-4
D gene: .
clone size: .
CDR3 DNA: TGTGCCAGCAGCTTGGGCACCGAGGGAGAAAAACTGTTTTTT
CDR3 protein: CASSLGTEGEKLFF